These T cell receptor beta chains were read from a single sample in a study of OX40 agonist ivuxolimab in advanced cancers. Sequenced by immunoSEQ multiplex PCR; TCRdb stores in-frame clones only, minus some. The data hold about 59,000 clones, with nearly 85% observed a single time. Source: CD4+ or CD8+ T cells sorted from blood, taken in a trial of the OX40 agonist ivuxolimab. The receptors come from an adult with an advanced solid tumor such as melanoma, head and neck, liver or kidney cancer. CDR3s include the opening cysteine and the closing phenylalanine or tryptophan. Each record gives: CDR3 DNA, CDR3 protein, V gene, clone size, D gene, J gene. The D gene is left open where the match is weak. Only some rows state a clone size, as once, few, many or a class for expanded clones.

TGTGCCAGCAGTGAACGGACACCGAGCTCTGGAAACACCATATATTTT,CASSERTPSSGNTIYF,TRBV6-1,NA,NA,TRBJ1-3
TGTGCCACCAAACTAGCGGCCTGGGTCCGGGGAGCTGTTTTT,CATKLAAWVRGAVF,TRBV2,NA,TRBD2,TRBJ2-2
TGTGCCAGCAGCTTTTCGAGCGGGGCGATCACAGATACGCAGTATTTT,CASSFSSGAITDTQYF,TRBV7-2,NA,TRBD2,TRBJ2-3
TGTGCCAGCACCGAGACAGGGCCTAGCTCCTACAATGAGCAGTTCTTC,CASTETGPSSYNEQFF,TRBV2,once,TRBD1,TRBJ2-1
TGTGCCAGCAGCCCGAGCGGGAGTCTCTCCTACGAGCAGTACTTC,CASSPSGSLSYEQYF,TRBV28,NA,TRBD2,TRBJ2-7
TGTGCCAGTAGTGACCAGGGGGTCACTGAAGCTTTCTTT,CASSDQGVTEAFF,TRBV19,medium-sized,TRBD1,TRBJ1-1
TGTGCCAGTAGTAAGGGACTCACCAATCAGCCCCAGCATTTT,CASSKGLTNQPQHF,TRBV19,NA,NA,TRBJ1-5
TGCGCCAGCAGTCCCGTTTGGACTAGCGGGGGCCGGCGCGGCACAGATACGCAGTATTTT,CASSPVWTSGGRRGTDTQYF,TRBV5-1,NA,TRBD2,TRBJ2-3
TGTGCCAGCAGTTTAAACAGAGTCACTGAAGCTTTCTTT,CASSLNRVTEAFF,TRBV27,few,NA,TRBJ1-1
TGTGCTAGTGGGACAGGGTTCGGAAACACCATATATTTT,CASGTGFGNTIYF,TRBV12-5,NA,TRBD1,TRBJ1-3
TGTGCCGCCAGTAGTATTAGTAGCGCCGCGACCAAAAACATTCAGTACTTC,CAASSISSAATKNIQYF,TRBV19,NA,NA,TRBJ2-4
TGTGCCAGCAGACAGGGGCCGTCTGGGGCCAACGTCCTGACTTTC,CASRQGPSGANVLTF,TRBV6-1,NA,TRBD1,TRBJ2-6
TGTGCCAGCAGCTTAGGGACAGGAGCCACCGGGGAGCTGTTTTTT,CASSLGTGATGELFF,TRBV7-2,NA,TRBD1,TRBJ2-2
TGCAGCGTTGAGCGTACTGGCACAGATACGCAGTATTTT,CSVERTGTDTQYF,TRBV29-1,NA,NA,TRBJ2-3
TGCGCCAGCAGTATTTTGAATTCACCCCTCCACTTT,CASSILNSPLHF,TRBV4-3,once,NA,TRBJ1-6
TGTGCCAGCAGCTCGGACAGGGGAGGTGGAAACACCATATATTTT,CASSSDRGGGNTIYF,TRBV2,NA,TRBD1,TRBJ1-3
TGTGCCAGCGGACTGGGGGGGGAGCAGTTCTTC,CASGLGGEQFF,TRBV2,NA,TRBD2,TRBJ2-1
TGTGCCAGCAGCTTCAGGGGATTTGGCTACACCTTC,CASSFRGFGYTF,TRBV5-8,NA,NA,TRBJ1-2
TGTGCCAGCAGTGAGAGGGTTGACACTGAAGCTTTCTTT,CASSERVDTEAFF,TRBV25-1,many,NA,TRBJ1-1
TGTGCCAGCAGTCCGGGGGCGAATGAGCAGTTCTTC,CASSPGANEQFF,TRBV6-6,NA,NA,TRBJ2-1
TGTGCCAGCAGCTCCACAGGGCGGTACGAGCAGTACTTC,CASSSTGRYEQYF,TRBV5-4,NA,NA,TRBJ2-7
TGCGCCAGCAGCTTCCCCCGCTTGAACGAGCAGTACTTC,CASSFPRLNEQYF,TRBV5-1,NA,NA,TRBJ2-7
TGTGCCAGCAGCCGACAGGGATCGAACTATGGCTACACCTTC,CASSRQGSNYGYTF,TRBV5-6,NA,TRBD1,TRBJ1-2
TGTGCCAGCAGCTTAGTTACATTCCAAGAGACCCAGTACTTC,CASSLVTFQETQYF,TRBV7-2,NA,NA,TRBJ2-5
TGTGCCATCAGTGACCCCGAGGGTAGGACCCAGTACTTC,CAISDPEGRTQYF,TRBV10-3,NA,NA,TRBJ2-5
TGTGCCAGCAGACCCGCAGGGGGCTCCTACGAGCAGTACTTC,CASRPAGGSYEQYF,TRBV28,NA,TRBD1,TRBJ2-7
TGTGCCAGCAGTTACGTCGGGGGCCCCTACGAGCAGTACTTC,CASSYVGGPYEQYF,TRBV6-5,once,NA,TRBJ2-7
TGTGCCAGCTCACCACTTAAAAGGGCGGACGGCTACACCTTC,CASSPLKRADGYTF,TRBV18,NA,NA,TRBJ1-2
TGTGCCAGTTTCGGGACTAGCCATAACACCGGGGAGCTGTTTTTT,CASFGTSHNTGELFF,TRBV19,NA,TRBD2,TRBJ2-2
TGTGCCAGCAGCCCGACTAGCGGTTCTAGCACAGATACGCAGTATTTT,CASSPTSGSSTDTQYF,TRBV7-7,NA,TRBD2,TRBJ2-3
TGTGCCAGCAGCTTGGGGACAGGGCCTAGCAACTATGGCTACACCTTC,CASSLGTGPSNYGYTF,TRBV5-4,few,TRBD1,TRBJ1-2
TGTGCCAGCTTCTTCCGAGCGGGGCCGGGTGGCACCGGGGAGCTGTTTTTT,CASFFRAGPGGTGELFF,TRBV28,NA,TRBD2,TRBJ2-2
TGCGCCAGCAGCCATCCCGGACTAGCGGGAGGGCCGGACCAAGAGACCCAGTACTTC,CASSHPGLAGGPDQETQYF,TRBV4-1,NA,TRBD2,TRBJ2-5
TGTGCCAGCAGTCCTCGACAGTTCATGAACACTGAAGCTTTCTTT,CASSPRQFMNTEAFF,TRBV6-6,NA,NA,TRBJ1-1
TGTGCCACCAGCAGAGAACCGACAGGGGTTAACGAGCAGTACTTC,CATSREPTGVNEQYF,TRBV15,NA,TRBD1,TRBJ2-7
TGCAGCGTGTCAGGGGGCCCCAATCAGCCCCAGCATTTT,CSVSGGPNQPQHF,TRBV29-1,NA,TRBD1,TRBJ1-5
TGTGCCAGCAGCTTAGCGGGAGCCCGCACAGATACGCAGTATTTT,CASSLAGARTDTQYF,TRBV9,few,TRBD2,TRBJ2-3
TGTGCCAGCAGCTGGGGGACAGGGGCGGGCTATGGCTACACCTTC,CASSWGTGAGYGYTF,TRBV7-9,NA,TRBD1,TRBJ1-2
TGTGCCAGCAGTCCGGAGCCGACAATGAACACTGAAGCTTTCTTT,CASSPEPTMNTEAFF,TRBV2,NA,NA,TRBJ1-1